The text below deals with one TCR beta chain. Participants' reported clinical history set cohort assignment. The data derive from a study of blood T cell repertoires in COVID-19. In the original workflow: Estimation of nucleated cell counts was performed using reference gene primer amplification. Sequencing used immunoSEQ multiplex PCR; TCRdb keeps in-frame clones, though not all of them. V and J calls and clone size are those listed in that table; D and trimming were worked out from the DNA. The repertoire includes about 270,000 clones, about nine tenths of them detected once, and under 3% sits in the top ten. CDR1 is LGHNA, CDR2 YSLEER, per germline. The CDR3 covers 14 residues. J was trimmed by 3 bases and V by 3 bases; bases with no gene match: 4.

This clonotype originated in a woman under 30 who had recovered from COVID-19. The sample comprised PBMCs or T cells enriched from blood (not recorded which). The chain carries TRBV4-3 and TRBJ1-1; 7 bases are a match to TRBD1. CDR3 nucleotide sequence: TGCGCCAGCAGCCAGAACAGGGGATACACTGAAGCTTTCTTT. Translation: CASSQNRGYTEAFF.